Given below is one TCR beta chain in context. Its antigen remains unidentified. The PCR contained 60 Vbeta and 13 Jbeta primers. Produced via immunoSEQ multiplex PCR; TCRdb's table is partial and in-frame only. The repertoire holds roughly 120,000 clones, with around 79% as singletons. This CDR3 comprises 17 residues. V lost 0 bases, J lost 1 base, and 13 bases lay in between. Per the germline V gene, CDR1 is LGHNA and CDR2 is YSLEER. These data are taken from a study of cytomegalovirus exposure and HLA in healthy donors. Study in general: An early release of data contained about 85 million unique TCRs, which came from HLA-typed donors. Study conclusions and caveats: According to an earlier analysis, most TCR beta V segments yielded productive rearrangements about 87% or about 30% of the time. Among TCR beta chains, those listed as cytomegalovirus-associated numbered approximately 150.

The source material was PBMCs. This TCR was recovered from a woman in her 30s in good health and CMV-seronegative. The genes are TRBV4-3 and TRBJ2-1; D is perhaps TRBD2 (5 bases). The CDR3: CASSQDPASSSYNEQFF. For the CDR3, the DNA is TGCGCCAGCAGCCAAGATCCGGCTAGCTCGTCCTACAATGAGCAGTTCTTC.